These 4 T cell receptor beta chains were sequenced from one sample in a study of Graves' ophthalmopathy and Graves' hyperthyroidism. Researchers took RNA transcripts and amplified TCR beta CDR3 regions from them. Amplification began with first-round RT-PCR using HTBI primers, then second-round multiplex PCR was performed. Via MiXCR, TCRdb re-called the multiplex PCR reads, giving one row per CDR3 protein. Of 660,000 or so distinct CDR3 sequences listed, about two fifths are singletons. Sequencing input: peripheral blood. These receptors all come from an adult man with Graves' ophthalmopathy.

Only a few counts were recorded for this clonotype. The CDR3 loop is CASSRPRTGVETQHF. CDR3 nucleotides: TGTGCCAGCAGCCGCCCGCGGACAGGGGTTGAGACCCAGCATTTT. The chain joins TRBV14 to TRBJ1-5; 9 nucleotides line up with TRBD1. CDR1 and CDR2 from the germline V gene are SGHDN and FVKESK. V shed 4 bases and J 11 bases; nucleotides not matched to a gene: 12. The CDR3 extends over 15 amino acids.

This chain joins TRBV10-3 and TRBJ2-6; D is unresolved. CDR1 and CDR2 (germline): ENHRY, SYGVKD. This CDR3 contains 14 residues. Between the trimmed V and J ends, which lost 10 bases and 0 bases, there was a span of 10 bases. The CDR3 coding sequence is TGTGCCAGTTTCGACAACTCTGGGGCCAACGTCCTGACTTTC. It codes for CASFDNSGANVLTF.

The gene calls are TRBV20-1 and TRBJ1-2; D perhaps matches TRBD1 (5 bases). The germline V and J ends were trimmed by 0 bases and 2 bases, with 25 bases remaining between them. The length of the CDR3 is 19 residues. The germline V gene has CDR1 DFQATT and CDR2 SNEGSKA (reference sequence). CDR3 residues: CSARDGTGTAPILNYGYTF. The CDR3 coding sequence is TGCAGTGCTAGAGATGGGACCGGAACAGCGCCTATCTTAAACTATGGCTACACCTTC.

Ten or more counts support this clonotype. In DNA form, the CDR3 reads TGCAGTGCTAGCCCAGGGGGCGATCAGCCCCAGCATTTT. It translates to CSASPGGDQPQHF. J is TRBJ1-5 and V is TRBV20-1; 8 nucleotides align to TRBD1. Trimming removed 3 bases from V and 5 bases from J; junction bases left unmatched: 3. The CDR3 sequence is 13 residues long. Germline CDR1 and CDR2: DFQATT and SNEGSKA (reference sequence).